Given below is one T cell receptor beta chain in context. The antigen is undetermined. CDR1 GTSNPN and CDR2 SVGIG come from the germline V gene (reference sequence). The length of the CDR3 is 11 residues. Using immunoSEQ multiplex PCR, the repertoire was profiled, and TCRdb retains in-frame clones only, with some absent. The sample includes approximately 65,000 clones, 96% of them seen just once. The data stem from a study of cytomegalovirus exposure and HLA in healthy donors. Whole-study findings and limits: Cytomegalovirus-associated status was assigned to about 160 TCR beta chains. In vitro work confirmed that three CMV-associated chains recognize CMV antigens. Whilst most TCR sequences proved rare, a subset of public TCRs occurred across many donors.

This chain links TRBV30 with TRBJ1-1, with D unclear. The TCR comes from a woman younger than 30 in good health and CMV-seropositive. The specimen sequenced was PBMCs. CDR3 sequence reads: CASTTNTEAFF. The CDR3 DNA sequence: TGTGCTTCGACAACGAACACTGAAGCTTTCTTT.